This T cell receptor beta chain appears in the sequencing data of a study of brain T cells in children with intractable seizures. Findings and limits, study-wide: Viral specificity was inferred only from CDR3 similarity; HCMV serostatus was unknown. Pre-surgery blood may have been undersampled, hiding some clones.

The ends lost 2 bases at V and 2 bases at J; junction bases unmatched: 2. CDR3 length equals 15 residues. The germline V gene encodes CDR1 KGHSH and CDR2 LQKENI. Worth noting for this clone: The antigen is undetermined.

As to time point: blood from clinic visit 5 months post-surgery; TSC patient then seizure free. Only cases whose brain tissue showed the highest T cell transcript signatures were sequenced. At least one anti-epileptic drug was given before surgery. Method: immunoSEQ multiplex PCR; TCRdb's copy keeps in-frame clones and lacks some. The sample has 340,000 or so clones, nearly 95% seen once; the top ten hold 5.7%. The chain is built from TRBV18 and TRBJ2-1; 8 bases fit TRBD2. Source: peripheral blood, taken roughly 5 months after surgery. This clonotype was obtained from a boy younger than two with tuberous sclerosis and intractable seizures. CDR3 loop: CASSPSGGTYNEQFF. The CDR3 nucleotides read TGTGCCAGCTCACCATCGGGGGGGACCTACAATGAGCAGTTCTTC.